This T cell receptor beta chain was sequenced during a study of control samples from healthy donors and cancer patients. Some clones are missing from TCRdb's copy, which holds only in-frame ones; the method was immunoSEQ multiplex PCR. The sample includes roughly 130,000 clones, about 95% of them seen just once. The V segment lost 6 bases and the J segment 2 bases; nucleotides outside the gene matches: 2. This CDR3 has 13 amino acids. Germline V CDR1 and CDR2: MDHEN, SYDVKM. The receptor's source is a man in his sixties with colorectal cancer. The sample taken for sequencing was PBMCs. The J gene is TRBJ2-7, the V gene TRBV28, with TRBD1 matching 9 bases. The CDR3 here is CASRDRGPYEQYF. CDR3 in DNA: TGTGCCAGCAGGGACAGGGGCCCCTACGAGCAGTACTTC. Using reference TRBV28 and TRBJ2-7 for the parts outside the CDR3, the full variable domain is DVKVTQSSRYLVKRTGEKVFLECVQDMDHENMFWYRQDPGLGLRLIYFSYDVKMKEKGDIPEGYSVSREKKERFSLILESASTNQTSMYLCASRDRGPYEQYFGPGTRLTVT.